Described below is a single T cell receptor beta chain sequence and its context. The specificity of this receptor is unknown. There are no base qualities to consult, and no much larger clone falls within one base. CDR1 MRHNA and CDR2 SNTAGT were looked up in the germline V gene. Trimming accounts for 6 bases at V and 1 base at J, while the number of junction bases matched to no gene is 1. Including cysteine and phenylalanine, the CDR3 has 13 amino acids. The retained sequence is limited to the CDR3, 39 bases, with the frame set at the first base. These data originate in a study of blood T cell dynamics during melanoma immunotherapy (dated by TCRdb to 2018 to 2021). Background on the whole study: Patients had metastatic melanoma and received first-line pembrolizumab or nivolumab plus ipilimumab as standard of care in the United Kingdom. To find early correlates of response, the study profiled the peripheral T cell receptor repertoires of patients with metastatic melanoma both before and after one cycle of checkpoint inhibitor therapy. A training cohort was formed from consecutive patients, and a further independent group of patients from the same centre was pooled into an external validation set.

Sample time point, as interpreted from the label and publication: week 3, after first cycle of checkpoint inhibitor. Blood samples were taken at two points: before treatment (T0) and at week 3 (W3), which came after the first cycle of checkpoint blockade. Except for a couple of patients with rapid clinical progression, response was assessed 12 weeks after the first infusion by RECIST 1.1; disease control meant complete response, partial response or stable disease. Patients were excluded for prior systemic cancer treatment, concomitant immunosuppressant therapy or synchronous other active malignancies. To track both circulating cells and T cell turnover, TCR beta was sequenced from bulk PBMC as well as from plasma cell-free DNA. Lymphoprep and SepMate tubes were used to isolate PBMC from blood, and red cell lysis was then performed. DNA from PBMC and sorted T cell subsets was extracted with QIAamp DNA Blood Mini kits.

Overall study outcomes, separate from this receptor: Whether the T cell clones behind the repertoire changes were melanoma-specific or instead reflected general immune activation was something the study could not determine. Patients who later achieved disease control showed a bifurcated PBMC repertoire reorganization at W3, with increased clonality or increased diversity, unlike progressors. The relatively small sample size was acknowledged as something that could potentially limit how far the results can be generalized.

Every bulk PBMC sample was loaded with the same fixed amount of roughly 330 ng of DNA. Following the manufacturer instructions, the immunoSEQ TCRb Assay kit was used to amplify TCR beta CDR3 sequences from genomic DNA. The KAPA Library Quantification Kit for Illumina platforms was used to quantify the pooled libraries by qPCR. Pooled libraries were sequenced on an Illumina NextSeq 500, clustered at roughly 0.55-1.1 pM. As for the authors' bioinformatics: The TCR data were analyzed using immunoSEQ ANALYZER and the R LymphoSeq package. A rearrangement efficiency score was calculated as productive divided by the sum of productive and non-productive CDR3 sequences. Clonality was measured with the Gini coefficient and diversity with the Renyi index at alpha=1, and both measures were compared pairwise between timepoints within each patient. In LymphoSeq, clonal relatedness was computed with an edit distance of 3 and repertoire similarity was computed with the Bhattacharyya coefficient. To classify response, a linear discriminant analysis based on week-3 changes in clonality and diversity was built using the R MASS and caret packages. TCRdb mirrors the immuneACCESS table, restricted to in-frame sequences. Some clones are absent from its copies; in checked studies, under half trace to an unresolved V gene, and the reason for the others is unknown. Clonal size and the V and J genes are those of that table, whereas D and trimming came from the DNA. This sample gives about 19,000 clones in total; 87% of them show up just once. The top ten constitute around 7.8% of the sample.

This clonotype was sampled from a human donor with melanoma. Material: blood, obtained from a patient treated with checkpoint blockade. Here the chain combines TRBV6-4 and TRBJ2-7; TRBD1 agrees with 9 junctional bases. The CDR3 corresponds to CASSDRGSYEQYF. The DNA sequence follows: TGTGCCAGCAGCGACAGGGGGTCCTACGAGCAGTACTTC.